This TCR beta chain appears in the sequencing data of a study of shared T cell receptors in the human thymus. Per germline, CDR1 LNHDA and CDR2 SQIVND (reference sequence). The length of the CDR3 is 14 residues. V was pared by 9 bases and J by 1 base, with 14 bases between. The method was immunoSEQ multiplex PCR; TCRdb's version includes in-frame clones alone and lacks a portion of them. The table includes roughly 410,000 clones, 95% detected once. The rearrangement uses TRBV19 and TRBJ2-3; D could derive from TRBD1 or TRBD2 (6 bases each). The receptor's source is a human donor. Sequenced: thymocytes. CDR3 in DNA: TGTGCCAGGCAACGGGGGCAACGCACAGATACGCAGTATTTT. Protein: CARQRGQRTDTQYF.